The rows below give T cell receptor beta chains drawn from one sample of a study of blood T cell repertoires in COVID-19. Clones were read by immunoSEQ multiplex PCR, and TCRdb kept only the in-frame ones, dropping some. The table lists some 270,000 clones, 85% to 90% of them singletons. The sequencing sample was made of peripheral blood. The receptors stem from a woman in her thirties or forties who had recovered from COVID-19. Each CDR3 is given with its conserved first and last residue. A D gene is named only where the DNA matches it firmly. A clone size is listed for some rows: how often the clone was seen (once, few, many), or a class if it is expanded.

CASSQRLALGTDTQYF,TGTGCCAGCAGCCAACGACTAGCGTTAGGCACAGATACGCAGTATTTT,TRBV3-1/TRBV3-2,TRBJ2-3,NA,TRBD2
CASSYTKQGVNEQYF,TGTGCCAGCAGCTATACCAAACAGGGGGTAAACGAGCAGTACTTC,TRBV5-5,TRBJ2-7,NA,TRBD1
CASSFTTGGYTF,TGTGCCAGCAGTTTTACGACAGGGGGCTACACCTTC,TRBV6-2/TRBV6-3,TRBJ1-2,NA,TRBD1
CAISQERDSPLHF,TGTGCCATCAGTCAGGAGAGGGATTCACCCCTCCACTTT,TRBV10-3,TRBJ1-6,NA,NA
CASSYGVGGLLTVSYNEQFF,TGTGCCAGCAGTTACGGGGTGGGGGGACTCCTGACCGTGTCCTACAATGAGCAGTTCTTC,TRBV6-2/TRBV6-3,TRBJ2-1,NA,NA
CSVSPPPSYGYTF,TGCAGCGTTTCCCCTCCCCCTAGCTATGGCTACACCTTC,TRBV29-1,TRBJ1-2,NA,NA
CASSLTGYGNTEAFF,TGTGCCAGCAGCTTGACAGGGTATGGGAACACTGAAGCTTTCTTT,TRBV7-9,TRBJ1-1,NA,TRBD1
CASSPSGTSNEQFF,TGTGCCAGCAGCCCTTCCGGGACAAGCAATGAGCAGTTCTTC,TRBV7-9,TRBJ2-1,NA,NA
CASSLAGITEAFF,TGTGCCAGCAGCTTAGCCGGGATCACTGAAGCTTTCTTT,TRBV7-3,TRBJ1-1,NA,NA
CATSDPGQPGRWGTDTQYF,TGTGCCACCAGTGACCCGGGACAGCCTGGGCGGTGGGGCACAGATACGCAGTATTTT,TRBV24-1,TRBJ2-3,NA,TRBD1
CASSSVVRDEQFF,TGTGCCAGCAGCTCGGTGGTGCGCGATGAGCAGTTCTTC,TRBV7-2,TRBJ2-1,NA,NA
CSALGRDRVRGNTEAFF,TGCAGCGCCCTGGGCCGGGACAGGGTCAGAGGGAACACTGAAGCTTTCTTT,TRBV29-1,TRBJ1-1,NA,TRBD1
CASSQVITSGSSTGELFF,TGCGCCAGCAGCCAAGTCATCACTAGCGGGAGTTCCACCGGGGAGCTGTTTTTT,TRBV4-3,TRBJ2-2,NA,TRBD2
CASSPEGQLTDTQYF,TGCGCCAGCAGCCCGGAGGGACAGCTCACAGATACGCAGTATTTT,TRBV4-3,TRBJ2-3,once,NA
CASSYSTPTDEAFF,TGTGCCAGCAGTTACTCCACACCGACTGATGAAGCTTTCTTT,TRBV6-5,TRBJ1-1,NA,NA
CASRRQGSYEQYF,TGTGCCAGCAGAAGACAGGGAAGCTACGAGCAGTACTTC,TRBV2,TRBJ2-7,NA,TRBD1
CASSWGQGARQPQHF,TGTGCCAGCAGTTGGGGACAGGGGGCTCGGCAGCCCCAGCATTTT,TRBV6-2/TRBV6-3,TRBJ1-5,NA,TRBD1
CASSHGRGADYGYTF,TGCGCCAGCAGCCATGGGAGGGGGGCTGACTATGGCTACACCTTC,TRBV5-1,TRBJ1-2,NA,NA